Listed below are T cell receptor beta chains from one sample, sequenced in a study of shared clonotypes between healthy human individuals. Produced via immunoSEQ multiplex PCR; TCRdb's table is partial and in-frame only. The data show approximately 530,000 clones, roughly 95% seen once. Sequenced material: naive CD4+ T cells sorted from blood. The source of these receptors is a woman aged 25 to 39 in good health. CDR3s include the opening cysteine and the closing phenylalanine or tryptophan. The D gene is left open where the match is weak. Clone size is given for some rows only: seen once, a few or many times, or a class if the clone is expanded.

J | V | size | D | CDR3 | DNA
TRBJ1-1 | TRBV19 | once | NA | CASSMQDNTEAFF | TGTGCCAGTAGTATGCAGGATAACACTGAAGCTTTCTTT
TRBJ2-7 | TRBV19 | NA | NA | CASSSPGTASSYEQYF | TGTGCCAGTAGTTCCCCGGGGACGGCCAGCTCCTACGAGCAGTACTTC
TRBJ1-5 | TRBV5-8 | NA | NA | CASSLGQINQPQHF | TGTGCCAGCAGCTTGGGTCAGATCAATCAGCCCCAGCATTTT
TRBJ2-1 | TRBV7-9 | NA | NA | CASSLATAEQFF | TGTGCCAGCAGCTTAGCGACGGCCGAGCAGTTCTTC
TRBJ2-1 | TRBV6-6 | once | NA | CASSYSRGSYNEQFF | TGTGCCAGCAGTTACTCCAGAGGCTCCTACAATGAGCAGTTCTTC
TRBJ2-3 | TRBV10-3 | NA | NA | CASSSSEHTDTQYF | TGTGCCAGCTCTTCTAGCGAACACACAGATACGCAGTATTTT
TRBJ2-3 | TRBV5-8 | NA | NA | CASSLVQSPDTQYF | TGTGCCAGCAGCTTGGTCCAGAGCCCAGATACGCAGTATTTT
TRBJ2-2 | TRBV28 | NA | TRBD2 | CASSSGSYTGELFF | TGTGCCAGCAGTAGCGGGAGCTACACCGGGGAGCTGTTTTTT
TRBJ2-3 | TRBV25-1 | once | NA | CASSEYLRGTDTQYF | TGTGCCAGCAGTGAATACCTCAGAGGCACAGATACGCAGTATTTT
TRBJ1-1 | TRBV7-8 | NA | NA | CASTHNTEAFF | TGTGCCAGCACTCATAACACTGAAGCTTTCTTT
TRBJ2-7 | TRBV7-8 | NA | NA | CASSPRSYGSYEQYF | TGTGCCAGCAGCCCCCGGTCGTACGGCTCCTACGAGCAGTACTTC
TRBJ2-1 | TRBV19 | NA | TRBD2 | CASSPQTSGSLNEQFF | TGTGCCAGTAGTCCCCAGACTAGCGGGAGCCTTAATGAGCAGTTCTTC
TRBJ2-2 | TRBV6-4 | NA | NA | CAGVTRGTENTGELFF | TGTGCGGGGGTAACCAGAGGGACGGAGAACACCGGGGAGCTGTTTTTT
TRBJ1-5 | TRBV4-1 | NA | NA | CASSQQGVNQPQHF | TGCGCCAGCAGCCAACAGGGTGTAAATCAGCCCCAGCATTTT
TRBJ2-2 | TRBV4-2 | NA | NA | CASSQEGWGGSNTGELFF | TGTGCCAGCAGCCAAGAGGGGTGGGGAGGTTCGAACACCGGGGAGCTGTTTTTT